The sequence of this T cell receptor (beta chain) was determined in a study of Graves' ophthalmopathy and Graves' hyperthyroidism. Study-level results: The model reached approximately 70% sensitivity and under 75% specificity for predicting ophthalmopathy progression.

The sequenced template was RNA, covering the TCR beta CDR3 region. Amplification began with first-round RT-PCR using HTBI primers, then second-round multiplex PCR was performed. TCRdb re-derived calls from the multiplex PCR reads in MiXCR, one entry per CDR3 protein. Of about 220,000 distinct CDR3 sequences in the sample, about a fifth were seen once. Germline V gene data show CDR1 as MNHNS and CDR2 as SASEGT. The CDR3 sequence is 13 residues long. V was pared by 6 bases and J by 5 bases, with 11 bases between. This clonotype was recorded at least ten times. What it recognizes is unknown. Other autoimmune disease, uncontrolled infection, pregnancy and lactation led to exclusion.

This clonotype originated in a woman between 50 and 59 years old with Graves' ophthalmopathy. The J gene is TRBJ1-5, the V gene TRBV6-1; D is ambiguous. The source material was peripheral blood. The CDR3 region has the DNA TGTGCCAGCAGCCCTCGCTGGGATCAGCCCCAGCATTTT. This gives the protein CASSPRWDQPQHF.